This T cell receptor (beta chain) was identified in a study of T cell responses to AZD1222 COVID-19 vaccine. At the level of the study: Second-dose recipients at about 4 or about 12 weeks were treated as one pooled group.

Note on this clone: Its target is unknown.

Profiling relied on immunoSEQ multiplex PCR, and the TCRdb table lists in-frame clones only, not all of them. Here the sample spans 100,000 or so clones, roughly 87% being singletons. With V trimmed by 4 bases and J by 3 bases, 15 bases remained unmatched. There are 17 residues in the CDR3. Per germline, CDR1 SGHRS and CDR2 YFSETQ. Study outcomes and limitations: White British donors predominated, females outnumbered males, and clonal diversity was possibly underestimated.

Sequenced material: peripheral blood, taken on day 0 of AZD1222 vaccination. The chain combines TRBV5-1 with TRBJ2-5; 7 bases are a match to TRBD1. The TCR was taken from an adult in good health. CDR3 sequence reads: CASSGHLTQGVEETQYF. The DNA of the CDR3 is TGCGCCAGCAGCGGGCACCTTACCCAGGGGGTGGAAGAGACCCAGTACTTC.